This T cell receptor beta chain is from a study of blood T cell repertoires in COVID-19. Across the whole study: Researchers got acute and convalescent COVID-19 samples from the United States, Italy and Spain.

Germline V lookup: CDR1 SGHRS, CDR2 YFSETQ. After removal of 2 bases from V and 0 bases from J, the junction contained 2 bases not matched to a gene. The CDR3 has 15 amino acids. The protocol was immunoSEQ multiplex PCR, while the TCRdb copy is restricted to in-frame clones and leaves out a portion. This table holds around 140,000 clones, roughly 88% found once. This clonotype originated in a man aged 60 to 75 with active or convalescent COVID-19. The chain recombines TRBV5-1 with TRBJ2-1, with TRBD2 matching over 7 bases. The sequencing input was peripheral blood. The CDR3 reads CASSFGGSSYNEQFF. The CDR3 DNA follows: TGCGCCAGCAGCTTCGGCGGGAGCTCCTACAATGAGCAGTTCTTC.